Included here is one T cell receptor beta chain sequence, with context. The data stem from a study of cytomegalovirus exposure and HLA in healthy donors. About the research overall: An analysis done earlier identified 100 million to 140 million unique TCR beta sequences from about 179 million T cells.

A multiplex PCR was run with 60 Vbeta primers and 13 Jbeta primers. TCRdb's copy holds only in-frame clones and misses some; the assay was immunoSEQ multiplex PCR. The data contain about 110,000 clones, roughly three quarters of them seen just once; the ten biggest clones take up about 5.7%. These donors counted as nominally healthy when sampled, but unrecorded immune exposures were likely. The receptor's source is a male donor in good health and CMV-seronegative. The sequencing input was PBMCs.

The CDR3 sequence is CASSSPGGGDTQYF. The CDR3 coding sequence is TGTGCCAGCAGCTCCCCGGGGGGCGGAGATACGCAGTATTTT. The chain recombines TRBV14 with TRBJ2-3; perhaps TRBD2 as D (7 bases). The germline CDR1 and CDR2 sequences are SGHDN and FVKESK. The CDR3 totals 14 residues. V lost 5 bases to trimming and J lost 5 bases, with 14 bases between them.